This T cell receptor beta chain was sequenced during a study of CD8 T cells in ankylosing spondylitis. This clonotype was counted ten times or more. TCRdb ran MiXCR on the 5' RACE reads and lists one entry per CDR3 protein. The sample carries more than 100,000 distinct CDR3 sequences, approximately 10% recorded once. Material: blood, either unsorted or a sorted T cell fraction (not recorded which). The TCR was taken from a female donor with ankylosing spondylitis or in good health (not recorded which).

The CDR3 spells CASSLRQGYGELFF. The DNA for the CDR3 is TGTGCCAGCAGTTTAAGGCAGGGATACGGGGAGCTGTTTTTT. The rearrangement joins TRBV28 to TRBJ2-2, with D possibly matching TRBD1 (5 bases). CDR1 MDHEN and CDR2 SYDVKM come from the germline V gene. Trimming stripped 2 bases from V and 7 bases from J, with 11 bases between. CDR3 length: 14 residues.